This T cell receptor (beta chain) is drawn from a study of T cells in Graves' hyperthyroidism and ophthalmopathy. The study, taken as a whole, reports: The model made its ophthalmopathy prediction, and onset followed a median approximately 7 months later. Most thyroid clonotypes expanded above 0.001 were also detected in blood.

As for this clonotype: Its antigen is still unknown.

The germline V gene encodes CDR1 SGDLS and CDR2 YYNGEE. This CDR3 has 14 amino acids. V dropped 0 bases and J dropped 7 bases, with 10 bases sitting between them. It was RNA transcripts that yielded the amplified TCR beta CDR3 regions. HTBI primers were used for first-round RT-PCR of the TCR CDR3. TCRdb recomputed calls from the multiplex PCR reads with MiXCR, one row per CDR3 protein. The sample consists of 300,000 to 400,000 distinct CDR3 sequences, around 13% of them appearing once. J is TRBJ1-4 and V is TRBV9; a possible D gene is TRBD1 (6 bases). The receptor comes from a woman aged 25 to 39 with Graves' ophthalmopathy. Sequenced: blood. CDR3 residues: CASSVEQGREKLFF. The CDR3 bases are TGTGCCAGCAGCGTAGAACAGGGACGTGAAAAACTGTTTTTT.